This TCR beta chain is drawn from a study of patients and donors after allogeneic stem cell transplantation. V dropped 4 bases and J dropped 2; count of bases not matched to a gene: 9. The CDR3 consists of 17 residues. Germline values: CDR1 ENHRY, CDR2 SYGVKD. This clonotype was detected a few times. In TCRdb, the RT-PCR reads were re-called with MiXCR into one record per CDR3 protein. The table shows hundreds of thousands of distinct CDR3 sequences, with around 15% occurring only once. The chain joins TRBV10-3 to TRBJ2-1; 9 bases map to TRBD2. The receptor was derived from a human donor who was either an allogeneic HSCT recipient or a stem cell or donor lymphocyte infusion donor (not recorded which). It is not recorded whose cells these are; they may come from a transplant donor. Sample: blood, either unsorted or a sorted T cell fraction (not recorded which). CDR3 residues: CAISGSGGGRAYNEQFF. The CDR3 DNA reads as TGTGCCATCAGTGGCTCTGGGGGCGGGAGGGCCTACAATGAGCAGTTCTTC.